This TCR beta chain was captured in a study of cytomegalovirus exposure and HLA in healthy donors. General study findings and limits: When presence/absence was analysed, sequencing depth was taken to be roughly uniform across donors. Through in vitro validation, three CMV-associated chains were shown to be specific for CMV antigens.

The PCR had 60 Vbeta and 13 Jbeta primers. Generated by immunoSEQ multiplex PCR, the TCRdb table keeps only in-frame clones and is missing some. The sample yields 100,000 to 150,000 clones, about a sixth seen once. This clone was counted between two and nine times. Its antigen is undetermined. The V gene's germline CDR1 is MNHEY and CDR2 SVGAGI. CDR3 length: 14 amino acids. V lost 2 bases to trimming and J lost 0 bases, with 5 bases between them. The sequenced sample was PBMCs. The source of this sequence is a female donor in good health and CMV-seropositive. This chain joins TRBV6-5 and TRBJ1-3; tentative D call: TRBD1 (5 bases). CDR3 bases: TGTGCCAGCAGTTACGACAGCTCTGGAAACACCATATATTTT. Translating it yields CASSYDSSGNTIYF.